This T cell receptor (beta chain) was retrieved from a study of Graves' ophthalmopathy and Graves' hyperthyroidism (dated by TCRdb to 2017 to 2018). With respect to the entire study: Peripheral blood was collected at initial diagnosis, prior to any treatment. An independent validation cohort was composed of 18 to 20 hyperthyroidism patients and about 17 patients who later progressed from hyperthyroidism to ophthalmopathy. TCR beta repertoire signatures were used to distinguish Graves' ophthalmopathy from Graves' hyperthyroidism and to predict progression to ophthalmopathy. The 100 discovery patients were randomly divided into training and test sets at a 7:3 ratio. In a handful of hyperthyroidism patients, the T-cell repertoires found in thyroid tissue were compared with those found in blood. Following sampling, methimazole starting at 30 mg daily was administered to hyperthyroidism patients, and high-dose intravenous methylprednisolone was administered to ophthalmopathy patients. A discovery set of more than 90 patients (under 45 ophthalmopathy, 57 stable hyperthyroidism) was enrolled to explore V-J signatures distinguishing ophthalmopathy from hyperthyroidism. In total, around 140 blood samples were TCR-sequenced: some 43 ophthalmopathy, some 75 hyperthyroidism and about 17 hyperthyroidism-to-ophthalmopathy patients. Broader findings and caveats from the paper: Most expanded thyroid clonotypes with a frequency above 0.001 also appeared in blood, which suggests that blood repertoires may reflect the immune response in the thyroid. Sample size was not predetermined statistically, and investigators were not blinded to group allocation. In validation, the model predicted ophthalmopathy progression with about 70% sensitivity and around 72% specificity; 12 predicted patients were CT-confirmed with GO in a median of around 6 months. In cross-validation, the 13-signature model distinguished ophthalmopathy from stable hyperthyroidism with about 90% sensitivity and 81.08% specificity, while in the test set the corresponding values were about 80% and 75%.

From a lookup of the germline V gene, CDR1 and CDR2 are MDHEN and SYDVKM. The cysteine opens and the phenylalanine closes a CDR3 of 15 amino acids. Just CDR3 DNA is preserved here, 45 bases in frame from base 1. Trimmed from V: 5 bases; trimmed from J: 7 bases; junction bases lacking a gene match: 14. For repertoire sequencing, the TCR beta CDR3 regions were amplified from RNA transcripts. The first round was an RT-PCR using HTBI primers with the Qiagen OneStep RT-PCR kit, and this first round was followed by a second-round multiplex PCR, then size selection and purification. Libraries were sequenced paired-end with 100 bp reads on an Illumina HiSeq2000. The authors' pipeline ran thus. Reads were processed with SOAPnuke, discarding reads with adapters, uncalled bases, mean Phred below 15, or no exact constant-primer or identifier match. COPE v1.2.5 was used to merge the high-quality paired reads. Each unique nucleotide sequence was defined as a clonotype, and clonotypes were aligned to IMGT TRB V, D and J references with MiTCR v1.1. Only V-J combinations with frequency above 0.0001 were analysed, covering over 98% of repertoires. For each V-J combination, a TCR clonal expansion and chaos score was defined as the ratio of F50 clonal expansion to chaos observed in the TCRdist matrix. Welch's t-statistics and random forest were used to reduce features to some 13 V-J combinations, which were fed into a naive Bayes classifier. The similarity between thyroid and blood repertoires was quantified using the Morisita-Horn index. TCRdb trimmed the raw reads at Q25, called clones with MiXCR and kept productive beta chains. Rows are combined by CDR3 protein, so each entry shows the most common genes and DNA. The V and J calls were not made by the authors but by TCRdb's processing. For this sample there are 200,000 to 250,000 distinct CDR3 sequences; under 30% appear just once. The ten largest clones add up to approximately 9% of the sample.

Patients with ophthalmopathy had moderately to severely active disease, with a Clinical Activity Score of 3 or more, a NOSPECS grade of 4 or more, and a disease duration of less than 3 months. Anyone with other autoimmune diseases, uncontrolled infections, pregnancy or lactation was excluded from the study. Diagnosis was based on clinical symptoms, serum thyroxine, TRAb, thyroid ultrasound and orbital computed tomography. Ficoll-Paque density gradient centrifugation was used to isolate PBMCs from 8.5 to 10 ml of fresh peripheral blood. Total RNA was extracted with Trizol reagent and quality-checked on an Agilent 2100 Bioanalyzer. Many counts were recorded for this clonotype. Its specific antigen is unknown. Nothing much larger sits one base from this clone, and base qualities are not available.

The clonotype was recovered from a man aged 50 to 59 with Graves' ophthalmopathy. Donor details come from another sample of the same person, matched by shared clones. The specimen was peripheral blood. The sequence is built from TRBV28 and TRBJ2-7, with 7 junctional bases fitting TRBD2. The CDR3 protein: CASSGPPGPGREQYF. The DNA sequence reads TGTGCCAGCAGTGGACCCCCGGGTCCCGGGAGGGAGCAGTACTTC.